This T cell receptor beta chain was observed in a study of T cells expressing NK-cell markers. Study at large: Among the eight sequenced donors, seven tested HCMV-seropositive and one tested seronegative. Study-wide results and limits: Dominance of the CD3+CD56-NKG2C+ fraction by these clonotypes also held in four donors.

Turning to this clonotype: Its antigen is not known.

Germline V gene lookup returns CDR1 SGHRS and CDR2 YFSETQ. The CDR3 covers 12 residues. TCRdb reprocessed the 5' RACE reads and reports one entry per CDR3 protein, with no DNA. The listing records approximately 440,000 distinct CDR3 sequences. The sample comprised blood T cells: a sorted CD56 or NKG2C T cell subset, CD4+ or CD8+ T cells, or bulk PBMC T cells (not recorded which). The receptor's source is a woman between 45 and 65 years old in good health. The chain links TRBV5-1 to TRBJ2-7; TCRdb proposes TRBD2, but this gene call is untestable without DNA. The chain's CDR3 is CASRTSGYEQYF.